This TCR beta chain is drawn from a study of T cell responses to AZD1222 COVID-19 vaccine. Trimming stripped 10 bases from V and 2 bases from J, with 11 bases between. The CDR3 spans 12 residues. The germline CDR1 and CDR2 sequences are MNHEY and SVGAGI. Assay used: immunoSEQ multiplex PCR; TCRdb lists only in-frame clones, some missing. The sample carries 85,000 to 90,000 clones, around 90% recorded once. This clone occurred once. The sample consisted of peripheral blood, taken on day 0 of AZD1222 vaccination. The TCR sequence derives from an adult in good health. V is TRBV6-5 and J is TRBJ1-2; D gene ambiguous. CDR3 region: CANRVFNYGYTF. The CDR3 DNA sequence: TGTGCCAATAGGGTTTTCAACTATGGCTACACCTTC.